This T cell receptor beta chain appears in the sequencing data of a study of cytomegalovirus exposure and HLA in healthy donors. General study findings and limits: Associated with HLA alleles at 0.05 false discovery rate in a later analysis were 16,951 TCR beta sequences. The Asian-associated ancestry cluster reportedly had fewer N-insertions than the 666-donor mean in a later analysis.

Comment on this clone: Its antigen is not identified.

With 60 Vbeta and 13 Jbeta primers, the PCR was carried out. The method was immunoSEQ multiplex PCR; TCRdb's version includes in-frame clones alone and lacks a portion of them. Found here are about 190,000 clones, around 79% of them singletons; the top ten hold about 1.4%. Germline-derived CDR1 and CDR2 are SGDLS and YYNGEE. V lost 4 bases to trimming and J lost 9 bases, with 20 bases between them. The CDR3 has 15 amino acids. This rearrangement joins TRBV9 to TRBJ2-1, with D perhaps TRBD2 (6 bases). The origin of this receptor is a woman aged 50 to 60 in good health and CMV-seronegative. Sequenced material: PBMCs. CDR3 nucleotide sequence: TGTGCCAGCAGCTCCGAGGGAGGTAGCAGTAGTGAGCAGTTCTTC. Translation gives CASSSEGGSSSEQFF. Together with reference TRBV9 and TRBJ2-1, the CDR3 gives the full variable domain: DSGVTQTPKHLITATGQRVTLRCSPRSGDLSVYWYQQSLDQGLQFLIQYYNGEERAKGNILERFSAQQFPDLHSELNLSSLELGDSALYFCASSSEGGSSSEQFFGPGTRLTVL.